This T cell receptor beta chain was sequenced in a study of T cells in Graves' hyperthyroidism and ophthalmopathy. Whole-study context: Peripheral blood specimens were obtained at initial diagnosis, prior to any treatment.

CDR3 size: 15 residues. V was shortened by 7 bases and J by 2 bases, with 15 bases between the two germline ends. From germline, CDR1 is MNHNS and CDR2 SASEGT. The source material, RNA transcripts, was used to amplify TCR beta CDR3 regions. With the HTBI primer set, the TCR CDR3 went through a first round of RT-PCR. From the multiplex PCR reads, TCRdb called clonotypes with MiXCR, one entry per CDR3 protein. This table has roughly 630,000 distinct CDR3 sequences, more than 15% appearing once. Input material: blood. The rearrangement uses TRBV6-1 and TRBJ2-1; D tentatively reads TRBD1 or TRBD2 (6 bases each). This TCR came from a woman aged 25 to 39 with Graves' hyperthyroidism. The CDR3 sequence: CASKMDGGPYNEQFF. The DNA of the CDR3 is TGTGCCAGCAAGATGGATGGGGGGCCCTACAATGAGCAGTTCTTC.